The 4 T cell receptor beta chains below come from one sample, sequenced in a study of T cells in Graves' hyperthyroidism and ophthalmopathy. Using RNA transcripts as the source, TCR beta CDR3 regions were amplified. Researchers ran a first-round RT-PCR on the TCR CDR3 using the HTBI primer set. TCRdb re-called the multiplex PCR reads with MiXCR, one entry per CDR3 protein. The sample records hundreds of thousands of distinct CDR3 sequences, roughly 14% being singletons. The source material was blood. These receptors originate from a woman in her forties or fifties with Graves' ophthalmopathy.

The rearrangement uses TRBV6-1 and TRBJ2-1, with TRBD2 as a possible D gene (5 bases). This CDR3 has 14 amino acids. V was cut by 6 bases and J by 7 bases, with 16 bases left in between. Germline lookup yields CDR1 MNHNS and CDR2 SASEGT. CDR3 loop: CASSTGILINEQFF. CDR3 sequence (DNA): TGTGCCAGCAGCACCGGGATATTGATTAATGAGCAGTTCTTC.

This clonotype appeared many times. The CDR3 loop is CASSHTRGSYEQYF. For the CDR3, the DNA is TGTGCCAGCAGCCATACGAGGGGTTCCTACGAGCAGTACTTC. V usage is TRBV3-1 and J usage is TRBJ2-7; D may correspond to TRBD1 or TRBD2 (5 bases each). The V end was cut by 3 bases, the J end by 1 base, with 10 bases between. Germline CDR1 LGHDT, CDR2 YNNKEL (reference sequence). The CDR3 runs to 14 residues.

This clonotype has at least ten counts. The chain employs TRBV7-2 and TRBJ2-5; TRBD2 is a possible D gene (5 bases). The CDR3 loop spans 14 amino acids. Looked up from germline, CDR1 is SGHTA and CDR2 is FQGNSA. Trimming shortened V by 1 base and J by 5 bases, and 11 bases separated the two germline ends. The CDR3, as DNA: TGTGCCAGCAGCTTAGGTCTAGCTATGGAGACCCAGTACTTC. This sequence encodes CASSLGLAMETQYF.

The chain recombines TRBV19 with TRBJ2-1; TRBD2 matches 13 bases. The J segment lost 6 bases and the V segment lost 4 bases, leaving 6 bases of the junction unmatched. Germline CDR1 reads LNHDA; CDR2 reads SQIVND (reference sequence). The CDR3 has 16 residues. CDR3: CASSTRTSGGSNEQFF. DNA for the CDR3: TGTGCCAGTAGTACCAGGACTAGCGGGGGTAGCAATGAGCAGTTCTTC.